This paragraph covers one TCR beta chain sequence. Profiled with immunoSEQ multiplex PCR; TCRdb holds only in-frame clones, not every one. The repertoire holds approximately 120,000 clones, with about 83% as singletons. The CDR3 loop spans 13 amino acids. Germline V gives CDR1 LGHNA, CDR2 YSLEER. The trim removed 4 bases at V and 7 bases at J, leaving 5 bases unmatched. The source of the sample is a study of blood T cell repertoires in COVID-19. The sequence came from a human donor in a cohort sampled during active COVID-19. The chain carries TRBV4-3 and TRBJ1-1, with 8 bases identical to TRBD1. Material: peripheral blood. The CDR3 nucleotides are TGCGCCAGCAGCCTCCTAGGACAGGGTGAAGCTTTCTTT. Its protein product is CASSLLGQGEAFF.